This TCR beta chain comes out of a study of T cell responses to AZD1222 COVID-19 vaccine. Sequencing was performed with immunoSEQ multiplex PCR; in TCRdb, only in-frame clones are kept and a portion is missing. The top ten hold under 1.2% of the sample, which has some 120,000 clones, about 90% seen once. The CDR3 consists of 13 residues. Germline V lookup: CDR1 SGDLS, CDR2 YYNGEE. The V end was cut by 9 bases, the J end by 2 bases, with 14 bases between. This sequence joins TRBV9 and TRBJ1-1; TRBD1 is a possible D gene (5 bases). The source material was peripheral blood, sampled on day 0 of AZD1222 vaccination. This TCR came from an adult in good health. Here the CDR3 reads CATSPGGNTEAFF. As DNA, the CDR3 is TGTGCCACCTCCCCGGGGGGAAACACTGAAGCTTTCTTT.